The clone carrying this T cell receptor beta chain was detected only a few times. Its antigen is as yet unknown. The sample belongs to a study of T cells after yellow fever vaccination. 5'RACE template switching produced TCR cDNA carrying a universal primer site and UMIs. TCRdb reprocessed the 5' RACE reads via MiXCR and lists one record per CDR3 protein. The profile shows under 200,000 distinct CDR3 sequences, approximately 6.8% of them singletons. CDR3 size: 13 residues. CDR1 and CDR2 from the germline V gene are MNHNS and SASEGT. V was clipped by 8 bases and J by 7 bases, with 15 bases between them. Regarding the study as a whole: Post-booster reappearance was seen for most primary-vaccination clones (96% CD4, around 90% CD8). Bulk-population clonotypes that are abundant could appear as contaminants in FACS-sorted repertoires. CD4 and CD8 compartments shared a small share of clonotypes.

This sequence originates from a man between 18 and 29 years old who received the YFV17D yellow fever vaccine. This specimen consisted of CD4+ T cells sorted from PBMCs, obtained 5 to 6 days after the first yellow fever vaccination. The chain carries TRBV6-1 and TRBJ1-5, with unresolved D. The CDR3 nucleotides are TGTGCCAGCTCCGACGGGTTCAGGCAGCCCCAGCATTTT. This sequence encodes CASSDGFRQPQHF.